The 10 T cell receptor beta chains reported below all come from one sample, sequenced in a study of spatial heterogeneity in lung cancer. This sample's time point: blood at routine non-recurrence follow-up after resection. TCRdb passed the 5' RACE reads through MiXCR, listing each CDR3 protein once. In the table there are about 70,000 distinct CDR3 sequences, around 8.9% of which are singletons. Here the sequenced sample was PBMCs, taken at follow-up. The receptor set was obtained from a female donor with early-stage non-small cell lung cancer.

This clonotype was seen ten or more times. This chain joins TRBV27 and TRBJ2-1; D is perhaps TRBD2 (5 bases). The V end was cut by 2 bases, the J end by 4 bases, with 12 bases between. Germline V gene lookup returns CDR1 MNHEY and CDR2 SMNVEV (reference sequence). The CDR3 has 15 amino acids. The CDR3 here is CASSLTGRVYNEQFF. In DNA form, the CDR3 reads TGTGCCAGCAGTTTAACGGGGAGAGTTTACAATGAGCAGTTCTTC.

This clonotype has ten or more counts. The chain carries TRBV29-1 and TRBJ2-5; TRBD1 or TRBD2 may be the D gene (5 bases each). Germline V gives CDR1 SQVTM, CDR2 ANQGSEA. The CDR3 length is 12 residues. Trimming took off 4 bases at V and 1 base at J, with 7 bases between the two ends. The CDR3 DNA is TGCAGCGTTGTGGGGGTCCAAGAGACCCAGTACTTC. This encodes CSVVGVQETQYF.

At least ten counts were recorded for this clonotype. The gene calls are TRBV12-3 or TRBV12-4 and TRBJ1-1; 10 nucleotides agree with TRBD1. J gave up 0 bases and V 5 bases, and 6 bases lay outside the gene matches. The CDR3 is 16 amino acids. The CDR3 protein is CASSPTGGAMNTEAFF. The CDR3 bases are TGTGCCAGCAGTCCGACAGGGGGCGCCATGAACACTGAAGCTTTCTTT.

Note on this clonotype: A clone one base away is much larger, so this may be a read error. CDR3: CTSSSQGLATEAFF. The CDR3 bases are TGTACCAGCAGTTCTCAGGGCTTGGCCACTGAAGCTTTCTTT. The chain uses TRBV7-9 and TRBJ1-1; possible D gene TRBD1, 5 bases. The length of the CDR3 is 14 residues. The germline V gene has CDR1 SEHNR and CDR2 FQNEAQ (reference sequence).

Ten or more counts support this clonotype. V is TRBV5-1 and J is TRBJ1-1; the D gene is possibly TRBD1 (5 bases). Germline V gives CDR1 SGHRS, CDR2 YFSETQ. The CDR3 is 14 residues long. V was shortened by 2 bases and J by 1 base, with 9 bases between the two germline ends. CDR3 amino acids: CASSFQGPNTEAFF. The CDR3 DNA is TGCGCCAGCAGCTTCCAGGGTCCGAACACTGAAGCTTTCTTT.

The table lists this clonotype with many counts. CDR3 amino acids: CASSEIGTDTQYF. The CDR3 DNA sequence: TGTGCCAGCAGTGAAATCGGGACAGATACGCAGTATTTT. This chain uses TRBV6-1 with TRBJ2-3; no reliable D call. V lost 2 bases, J lost 3 bases, and 6 bases lay in between. Germline V gene sequence: CDR1 MNHNS, CDR2 SASEGT. This CDR3 has 13 amino acids.

This clonotype has a count of ten or more. The chain is built from TRBV7-2 and TRBJ2-1; 9 bases align to TRBD2. This CDR3 is built from 16 residues. J was trimmed by 3 bases and V by 2 bases; bases with no gene match: 5. CDR1 SGHTA and CDR2 FQGNSA come from the germline V gene. The CDR3: CASSLIRLAVYNEQFF. Here the CDR3 DNA reads TGTGCCAGCAGCTTAATCCGACTAGCGGTCTACAATGAGCAGTTCTTC.

This clonotype has ten or more counts. The chain employs TRBV7-9 and TRBJ2-5; D is ambiguous. CDR3 length equals 13 residues. The germline V gene encodes CDR1 SEHNR and CDR2 FQNEAQ (reference sequence). V lost 3 bases, J lost 5 bases, and 10 bases lay in between. In DNA, the CDR3 is TGTGCCAGCAGCTTGCCCCCCGTGGAGACCCAGTACTTC. Amino acid sequence: CASSLPPVETQYF.

This clonotype has a count of ten or more. The chain joins TRBV12-3 or TRBV12-4 to TRBJ2-3; no reliable D call. V was trimmed by 6 bases and J by 3 bases, leaving 13 bases between them. CDR3 length: 14 amino acids. The CDR3 nucleotides are TGTGCCAGCAGCGGTGAACTTGGTACAGATACGCAGTATTTT. Protein sequence: CASSGELGTDTQYF.

This clonotype was seen ten or more times. The chain combines TRBV29-1 with TRBJ2-5; maybe TRBD2 (5 bases). CDR1 is SQVTM and CDR2 is ANQGSEA in the germline V gene. Trimming pared 0 bases from V and 5 bases from J, leaving 13 bases between. There are 14 residues in the CDR3. DNA for the CDR3: TGCAGCGTTGAAGAGCCGCTAGCTAGGGAGACCCAGTACTTC. Translation gives CSVEEPLARETQYF.